The rows below give T cell receptor beta chains drawn from one sample of a study of T cells in Graves' hyperthyroidism and ophthalmopathy. From the multiplex PCR reads, TCRdb called clonotypes with MiXCR, one entry per CDR3 protein. The data show 490,000 or so distinct CDR3 sequences, 15% to 20% seen once. Sequenced material: blood. These receptors all come from a man aged 35 to 55 with Graves' ophthalmopathy. CDR3s include the opening cysteine and the closing phenylalanine or tryptophan. The D gene is left open where the match is weak. Some rows have no size entry. The others give once, few or many, or a class for an expanded clone.

d_gene	abundance	v_gene	j_gene	CDR3nt	CDR3aa
TRBD1	many	TRBV4-2	TRBJ1-3	TGTGCCAGCAGCCAAGATCGCTCGGGACAGCTCTCTGGAAACACCATATATTTT	CASSQDRSGQLSGNTIYF
TRBD1	-	TRBV5-4	TRBJ2-1	TGTGCCAGCAGCTACCGGGACAGTACCTATGAGCAGTTCTTC	CASSYRDSTYEQFF
-	many	TRBV5-1	TRBJ2-7	TGCGCCAGCAGCGCCGGGCAGAGCTCCTACGAGCAGTACTTC	CASSAGQSSYEQYF
TRBD2	-	TRBV11-3	TRBJ2-1	TGTGCCAGCAGCTGGAAGCGGGGAGCTCGCTACAATGAGCAGTTCTTC	CASSWKRGARYNEQFF
-	many	TRBV28	TRBJ2-7	TGTGCCAGCCGGGCCAAAATAGGGTACGAGCAGTACTTC	CASRAKIGYEQYF
-	few	TRBV11-2	TRBJ1-2	TGTGCCAGCACCCCAGGAGGGGATAGCTACACCTTC	CASTPGGDSYTF
-	many	TRBV11-3	TRBJ2-7	TGTGCCAGCAGCTTATCAAACTCCTACGAGCAGTACTTC	CASSLSNSYEQYF
-	many	TRBV3-1	TRBJ2-5	TGTGCCAGCAGCCAAGTCCGGACACAAGAGACCCAGTACTTC	CASSQVRTQETQYF
-	few	TRBV7-2	TRBJ2-7	TGTGCCAGCAGCTTAGATGGACGCGGGGACGAGCAGTACTTC	CASSLDGRGDEQYF
-	few	TRBV12-3/TRBV12-4	TRBJ2-1	TGTGCCAGCAGACAAAGGCGAAATGAGCAGTTCTTC	CASRQRRNEQFF
-	-	TRBV2	TRBJ2-1	TGTGCCACCATGACAGGTTATGTCCCCGATGAGCAGTTCTTC	CATMTGYVPDEQFF
-	few	TRBV15	TRBJ2-1	TGTGCCACCAGCAGAGAGCGGGGTGGTTCCTACAATGAGCAGTTCTTC	CATSRERGGSYNEQFF
TRBD1	many	TRBV28	TRBJ2-5	TGTGCCAGCAGTTCCCGGGACAGGGAGTACTTC	CASSSRDREYF
-	many	TRBV6-5	TRBJ1-1	TGTGCCAGCAGTTACTCGAGGTCCACTGAAGCTTTCTTT	CASSYSRSTEAFF
-	many	TRBV7-9	TRBJ2-2	TGTGCCAGCAGCTTCCAAGGGGCGGACACCGGGGAGCTGTTTTTT	CASSFQGADTGELFF
-	-	TRBV7-9	TRBJ1-6	TGTGCCAGCAGCTTAACCGGGAATCTGGGGTATAATTCACCCCTCCACTTT	CASSLTGNLGYNSPLHF
TRBD1	few	TRBV6-2/TRBV6-3	TRBJ2-5	TGTGCCAGCAGTTTGGACAGGAGGTGGGAGACCCAGTACTTC	CASSLDRRWETQYF
-	few	TRBV5-8	TRBJ1-3	TGTGCCAGCAGCTTGGGACGGAACACCATATATTTT	CASSLGRNTIYF
-	many	TRBV30	TRBJ2-7	TGTGCCTGGAGTGTACGGGCAGGGAAAATTAGTGCCTACGAGCAGTACTTC	CAWSVRAGKISAYEQYF
TRBD2	many	TRBV2	TRBJ2-1	TGTGCCAGCAGTGAAGGGGCCCGACTAGCGGGGGGGCCGAATGAGCAGTTCTTC	CASSEGARLAGGPNEQFF
-	few	TRBV30	TRBJ1-6	TGTGCCTGGAGTGTACAGGAGGGTACCGCCACGGCGGGTTCACCCCTCCACTTT	CAWSVQEGTATAGSPLHF
-	-	TRBV29-1	TRBJ2-7	TGCAGCGTTGCTAGCGTGAACTACGAGCAGTACTTC	CSVASVNYEQYF
TRBD1	many	TRBV7-6	TRBJ2-7	TGTGCCAGCAGCCCCGCCGGGACAGGGGGGCTCGAGCAGTACTTC	CASSPAGTGGLEQYF
-	many	TRBV28	TRBJ2-7	TGTGCCAGCATTCCGGGGTCTTCCTACGAGCAGTACTTC	CASIPGSSYEQYF
-	-	TRBV4-1	TRBJ1-1	TGCGCCAGCAGCTCCAGACCCCCGAACTCTGAAGCTTTCTTT	CASSSRPPNSEAFF
-	-	TRBV11-1	TRBJ1-1	TGTGCCAGCAGCCCTCGGTTAGGGAAGACTGAAGCTTTCTTT	CASSPRLGKTEAFF
-	few	TRBV18	TRBJ2-7	TGTGCCAGCTCACCACTTCGGGTAGGGGACGGAACCTACGAGCAGTACTTC	CASSPLRVGDGTYEQYF
TRBD2	many	TRBV6-2/TRBV6-3	TRBJ2-1	TGTGCCAGCAGTTACTCGAGGCGGGGGGGGAGGGCCAGCAATGAGCAGTTCTTC	CASSYSRRGGRASNEQFF
-	few	TRBV20-1	TRBJ1-5	TGCAGTGCTAGAGATCCGGCTCGGCAGGGACGTTCGGCTCAGCCCCAGCATTTT	CSARDPARQGRSAQPQHF
-	many	TRBV18	TRBJ2-7	TGTGCCAGCTCACCACCGCGGACAGCAACCTACGAGCAGTACTTC	CASSPPRTATYEQYF
-	many	TRBV28	TRBJ1-3	TGTGCCAGCAGTTTCAGGGGCCGTAGCTCTGGAAACACCATATATTTT	CASSFRGRSSGNTIYF
-	-	TRBV6-1	TRBJ2-1	TGTGCCAGCAGTGACCTATACAATGAGCAGTTCTTC	CASSDLYNEQFF
TRBD2	-	TRBV7-8	TRBJ2-5	TGTGCCAGCAGCTTCCGGGAGGGCCAGCGGGAGACCCAGTACTTC	CASSFREGQRETQYF
-	many	TRBV2	TRBJ2-5	TGTGCCAGCAGACCGGGCCCCTTAGGGGAGACCCAGTACTTC	CASRPGPLGETQYF
-	many	TRBV11-1	TRBJ2-2	TGTGCCAGCAGCTTAGGACCCCCCGGGGAGCTGTTTTTT	CASSLGPPGELFF
TRBD2	few	TRBV27	TRBJ2-1	TGTGCCAGCAGTTCCCGACTAGCCATCTCCTACAATGAGCAGTTCTTC	CASSSRLAISYNEQFF
TRBD1	many	TRBV30	TRBJ1-2	TGTGCCTGGTCAGGGGGCGCGTATGGCTACACCTTC	CAWSGGAYGYTF
-	few	TRBV6-1	TRBJ2-3	TGTGCCAGCAGACGAGACCCGGTCACAGATACGCAGTATTTT	CASRRDPVTDTQYF
-	-	TRBV5-6	TRBJ1-2	TGTGCCAGCAGCTCTTTTATAGGGCAGGCCAACTATGGCTACACCTTC	CASSSFIGQANYGYTF
TRBD2	few	TRBV6-1	TRBJ2-1	TGTGCCAGTAGGGGGGCGGGAGGCGACAATGAGCAGTTCTTC	CASRGAGGDNEQFF
TRBD1	few	TRBV5-1	TRBJ1-2	TGCGCCAGCAGCTCAAACAGGGGTGGCTACACCTTC	CASSSNRGGYTF
TRBD2	-	TRBV9	TRBJ2-3	TGTGCCAGCAGCTTCCCGGCGGGGGGTTTAAGGGATACGCAGTATTTT	CASSFPAGGLRDTQYF
-	few	TRBV27	TRBJ2-7	TGTGCCAGCAGTTTCGGGCAGGGAAGGGAGCAGTACTTC	CASSFGQGREQYF
-	-	TRBV10-3	TRBJ1-2	TGTGCCATCAGTGAGTCCCGGGACGGCTATAACTATGGCTACACCTTC	CAISESRDGYNYGYTF